These 11 T cell receptor beta chains originate from one sample sequenced in a study of blood T cell repertoires in COVID-19. Some clones are missing from TCRdb's copy, which holds only in-frame ones; the method was immunoSEQ multiplex PCR. The sample carries just under 85,000 clones, around 80% recorded once. The sequenced sample was peripheral blood. The receptors come from a woman aged 60 to 75 with acute or convalescent COVID-19.

DNA for the CDR3: TGCGCCAGCAGCGATAACACAGGGGGGACTGAAGCTTTCTTT. Its translation is CASSDNTGGTEAFF. This chain uses TRBV5-1 with TRBJ1-1; 8 bases are a match to TRBD1. The V gene's germline CDR1 is SGHRS and CDR2 YFSETQ. Trimming removed 4 bases from V and 5 bases from J; junction bases left unmatched: 7. This CDR3 comprises 14 residues.

The chain recombines TRBV3-1 (or the pseudogene TRBV3-2) with TRBJ2-7; 13 nucleotides line up with TRBD2. With V trimmed by 4 bases and J by 4 bases, 4 bases remained unmatched. Germline assignment: CDR1 LGHDT and CDR2 YNNKEL (reference sequence). The CDR3 extends over 15 amino acids. For the CDR3, the DNA is TGTGCCAGCAGCCGACGGACTAGCGGGAGTTACGAGCAGTACTTC. This codes for CASSRRTSGSYEQYF.

CDR3 residues: CAISPSGLANEQFF. The CDR3, as DNA: TGTGCCATCAGCCCCTCGGGACTAGCCAATGAGCAGTTCTTC. The gene calls are TRBV10-3 and TRBJ2-1, with TRBD2 matching over 9 bases. The CDR3 is 14 amino acids. Trimming removed 6 bases from V and 6 bases from J; junction bases left unmatched: 6. Germline CDR1 ENHRY, CDR2 SYGVKD.

Notes on this clone: Possible read error: a much larger clone is one base away. V and J are TRBV7-9 and TRBJ2-7; 8 positions match TRBD1. The ends lost 5 bases at V and 3 bases at J; junction bases unmatched: 6. Germline CDR1 reads SEHNR; CDR2 reads FQNEAQ (reference sequence). CDR3 length equals 14 residues. The CDR3 here is CASSLTGVLYEQYF. CDR3 nucleotide sequence: TGTGCCAGCAGCCTGACAGGGGTCCTCTACGAGCAGTACTTC.

The chain carries TRBV5-1 and TRBJ2-3; D might be TRBD2 (7 bases). The V gene's germline CDR1 is SGHRS and CDR2 YFSETQ. The CDR3 is made up of 15 amino acids. V lost 2 bases and J 2 bases, leaving 12 bases between the germline ends. CDR3 in amino acids: CASSLQGGDTDTQYF. CDR3 nucleotides: TGCGCCAGCAGCTTACAGGGAGGGGACACAGATACGCAGTATTTT.

This clone was observed once. This chain uses TRBV10-3 with TRBJ1-1; 7 nucleotides agree with TRBD1. V shed 6 bases, J shed 0 bases, and the junction held 7 bases outside the gene matches. Germline V CDR1 and CDR2: ENHRY, SYGVKD. The CDR3 sequence is 15 residues long. Written as DNA, the CDR3 is TGTGCCATCAGGGGACAGAGCCCGATGAACACTGAAGCTTTCTTT. Translated: CAIRGQSPMNTEAFF.

This chain connects TRBV27 to TRBJ1-4, with 7 bases that match TRBD1. Germline V CDR1 and CDR2: MNHEY, SMNVEV (reference sequence). Trimming took 3 bases from V and 5 from J; bases not matched to a gene: 3. This CDR3 contains 14 residues. The CDR3 bases are TGTGCCAGCAGTTTCGGAGGGGGCAATGAAAAACTGTTTTTT. This sequence encodes CASSFGGGNEKLFF. The entire variable domain, with the rest obtained from reference TRBV27 and TRBJ1-4, is as follows: EAQVTQNPRYLITVTGKKLTVTCSQNMNHEYMSWYRQDPGLGLRQIYYSMNVEVTDKGDVPEGYKVSRKEKRNFPLILESPSPNQTSLYFCASSFGGGNEKLFFGSGTQLSVL.

This clone was counted once. The gene calls are TRBV4-1 and TRBJ1-2; a weak D match, TRBD1 (5 bases). The CDR3 contains 16 residues. V lost 0 bases and J lost 0, with 11 bases in between. Per the germline V gene, CDR1 is MGHRA and CDR2 is YSYEKL. CDR3 nucleotide sequence: TGCGCCAGCAGCCAAGAACCTTTGACAGCTAACTATGGCTACACCTTC. The encoded protein is CASSQEPLTANYGYTF.

This sequence joins TRBV5-1 and TRBJ2-3, with D perhaps TRBD1 (6 bases). V was pared by 6 bases and J by 6 bases, with 14 bases between. The CDR3 spans 13 residues. The germline gives CDR1 SGHRS, CDR2 YFSETQ. Here the CDR3 reads CASKRQDLDTQYF. For the CDR3, the DNA is TGCGCCAGCAAGCGACAGGACCTGGATACGCAGTATTTT.

The gene calls are TRBV6-5 and TRBJ2-5; 14 nucleotides line up with TRBD2. CDR3 length: 15 amino acids. The germline V gene has CDR1 MNHEY and CDR2 SVGAGI. V was clipped by 7 bases and J by 5 bases; unmatched bases: 6. The CDR3 nucleotides read TGTGCCAGCATCCGACTAGCGGGAGGGTGGGAGACCCAGTACTTC. It is translated as CASIRLAGGWETQYF.

This chain links TRBV12-2 with TRBJ1-4; the D call in the table, TRBD1, was not verified against the DNA. TRBV12-2 is a pseudogene. The CDR3 has 16 amino acids. The CDR3 is CAWLGTVKATNEKLFF. As DNA, the CDR3 is TGTGCGTGGTTGGGGACAGTTAAGGCAACTAATGAAAAACTGTTTTTT.